The rows below give T cell receptor beta chains drawn from one sample of a study of blood T cells in healthy people across ages. TCRdb re-derived calls from the 5' RACE reads in MiXCR, one entry per CDR3 protein. In the table there are fewer than 950,000 distinct CDR3 sequences, roughly 53% of which are singletons. Sequencing input: blood. These TCRs come from a man older than 75 in good health. Each CDR3 is given with its conserved first and last residue. The D gene is left open where the match is weak. Not every row has a clone size; where given, it reads once, few, many or a size class.

>-|TRBV29-1|TRBJ2-4|16|-
CSVEDGGGPAKNIQYF
TGCAGCGTTGAAGATGGGGGGGGGCCAGCCAAAAACATTCAGTACTTC
>-|TRBV5-4|TRBJ2-5|15|TRBD2
CASRSTSFDQETQYF
TGTGCCAGCAGATCGACTAGCTTTGACCAAGAGACCCAGTACTTC
>few|TRBV5-5|TRBJ2-3|16|TRBD2
CASSPGLAGEYRYAYF
TGTGCCAGCAGCCCCGGACTAGCGGGAGAGTACAGATACGCGTATTTT
>-|TRBV2|TRBJ2-5|16|TRBD2
CASSLSGSATSGEQYF
TGTGCCAGCAGTCTTAGCGGGAGTGCCACATCCGGGGAGCAGTACTTC
>few|TRBV4-1|TRBJ1-2|13|-
CASSPIGGYGYTF
TGCGCCAGCAGCCCCATCGGAGGGTATGGCTACACCTTC
>-|TRBV5-1|TRBJ2-3|17|TRBD2
CASSSRLAGGSADTQYF
TGCGCCAGCAGCTCCCGACTAGCGGGGGGATCCGCAGATACGCAGTATTTT
>few|TRBV20-1|TRBJ2-7|16|TRBD2
CSSIPGGRASNYEQYF
TGCAGTTCCATACCGGGCGGGAGGGCCTCTAACTACGAGCAGTACTTC
>-|TRBV13|TRBJ2-7|12|-
CASSLIWGEQYF
TGTGCCAGCAGCTTAATATGGGGCGAGCAGTACTTC
>few|TRBV20-1|TRBJ1-2|13|TRBD1
CSARDGTGGGYTF
TGCAGTGCTAGAGACGGGACAGGGGGGGGCTACACCTTC
>few|TRBV7-2|TRBJ2-7|16|-
CASSQGWQLGSYEQYF
TGTGCCAGCAGCCAAGGATGGCAGCTTGGCTCCTACGAGCAGTACTTC
>-|TRBV20-1|TRBJ2-1|15|-
CSARVGNSNYNEQFF
TGCAGTGCTAGAGTGGGGAACTCAAACTACAATGAGCAGTTCTTC
>-|TRBV2|TRBJ1-2|13|-
CASSPMGDYGYTF
TGTGCCAGCAGCCCGATGGGTGACTATGGCTACACCTTC
>-|TRBV27|TRBJ2-1|17|-
CASSLSRTDFSYNEQFF
TGTGCCAGCAGTTTATCCCGGACGGATTTCTCCTACAATGAGCAGTTCTTC
>-|TRBV29-1|TRBJ1-1|13|-
CGMTPPLNTEAFF
TGCGGAATGACACCGCCCCTGAACACTGAAGCTTTCTTT
>once|TRBV11-2|TRBJ2-5|20|TRBD2
CASSFMPGTSGVSLLREQYF
TGTGCCAGCAGCTTTATGCCCGGGACTAGCGGAGTGTCCCTTTTGAGAGAGCAGTACTTC
>-|TRBV5-1|TRBJ1-1|14|TRBD1
CASSRDRVGTEAFF
TGCGCCAGCAGCCGGGACAGGGTCGGCACTGAAGCTTTCTTT
>many|TRBV5-1|TRBJ1-6|16|-
CASSPDGGGYNSPLHF
TGCGCCAGCAGCCCCGACGGGGGCGGCTATAATTCACCCCTCCACTTT
>-|TRBV20-1|TRBJ2-7|13|-
CSASSPLNYEQYF
TGCAGTGCTAGTTCTCCATTAAACTACGAGCAGTACTTC
>-|TRBV27|TRBJ2-3|19|TRBD2
CASRRTGTSGTRPTDTQYF
TGTGCCAGCAGGCGGACCGGGACTAGCGGAACCCGTCCCACAGATACGCAGTATTTT
>-|TRBV3-1|TRBJ2-1|14|-
CASSQERTGTAQFF
TGTGCCAGCAGCCAAGAGAGGACTGGGACTGCACAGTTCTTC
>-|TRBV27|TRBJ2-6|17|-
CASRQDGYSSGANVLTF
TGTGCCAGCAGACAGGACGGATATAGCTCTGGGGCCAACGTCCTGACTTTC
>-|TRBV29-1|TRBJ2-7|13|-
CSVEGREPYEQYF
TGCAGCGTTGAAGGGAGAGAGCCCTACGAGCAGTACTTC
>-|TRBV10-3|TRBJ1-5|13|-
CATRTVKDQPQHF
TGTGCCACTCGGACGGTTAAGGATCAGCCCCAGCATTTT
>once|TRBV7-3|TRBJ2-3|14|TRBD2
CASSATSGTDTQYF
TGTGCCAGCAGCGCGACTAGCGGTACAGATACGCAGTATTTT
>few|TRBV9|TRBJ1-2|12|-
CASSPFGGGYTF
TGTGCCAGCAGCCCCTTCGGAGGTGGCTACACCTTC
>-|TRBV20-1|TRBJ2-7|13|TRBD2
CSARAGTSYEQYF
TGCAGTGCCAGAGCGGGAACATCCTACGAGCAGTACTTC
>-|TRBV9|TRBJ2-1|9|TRBD2
CASQGLAFF
TGTGCCAGCCAGGGACTAGCGTTCTTC
>-|TRBV3-1|TRBJ1-2|14|-
CASSQGLLDYGYTF
TGTGCCAGCAGCCAAGGATTGCTCGACTATGGCTACACCTTC
>-|TRBV20-1|TRBJ2-7|14|TRBD1
CSARPNPGGYEQYF
TGCAGTGCTAGACCCAATCCAGGGGGCTACGAGCAGTACTTC
>-|TRBV6-1|TRBJ2-7|14|-
CASSAGTFEYEQYF
TGTGCCAGCAGCGCCGGGACTTTCGAGTACGAGCAGTACTTC
>-|TRBV20-1|TRBJ2-1|14|-
CSARDRVGGVQQFF
TGCAGTGCTAGAGATAGAGTTGGGGGAGTCCAGCAGTTCTTC
>-|TRBV20-1|TRBJ1-5|12|-
CSARAGPGPQHF
TGCAGTGCTAGGGCTGGACCTGGGCCCCAGCATTTT
>few|TRBV5-1|TRBJ1-1|14|-
CASSLNVGGTEAFF
TGCGCCAGCAGCCTAAATGTTGGAGGGACTGAAGCTTTCTTT
>few|TRBV29-1|TRBJ2-1|13|-
CSVRPGAGAEQFF
TGCAGCGTCCGCCCGGGGGCCGGGGCTGAGCAGTTCTTC
>-|TRBV7-2|TRBJ2-7|13|-
CASQKPGGYEQYF
TGTGCCAGCCAAAAGCCAGGGGGGTACGAGCAGTACTTC
>once|TRBV7-3|TRBJ2-3|18|TRBD2
CASSLMKGTSLGTDTQYF
TGTGCCAGCAGCTTAATGAAGGGGACTAGCTTGGGCACAGATACGCAGTATTTT
>-|TRBV18|TRBJ2-7|15|TRBD2
CASSPRTSSPHEQYF
TGTGCCAGCTCACCACGGACTAGCTCGCCCCACGAGCAGTACTTC
>-|TRBV9|TRBJ2-3|12|-
CASSYGENTQYF
TGTGCCAGCAGCTACGGTGAGAATACGCAGTATTTT
>-|TRBV3-1|TRBJ1-2|17|TRBD1
CASSNRDRGPPNYGYTF
TGTGCCAGCAGCAACCGGGACAGGGGGCCCCCTAACTATGGCTACACCTTC
>-|TRBV2|TRBJ2-1|15|TRBD2
CASTELAGGPGEQFF
TGTGCCAGCACAGAACTAGCGGGAGGGCCGGGAGAGCAGTTCTTC
>many|TRBV29-1|TRBJ2-4|15|-
CSVSTGIDDRNIQYF
TGCAGCGTTTCTACTGGGATAGACGACAGAAACATTCAGTACTTC
>once|TRBV10-3|TRBJ2-7|13|-
CAISAPGSYEQYF
TGTGCCATCAGTGCCCCGGGTAGCTACGAGCAGTACTTC
>-|TRBV7-2|TRBJ2-5|13|-
CASSLELGETQYF
TGTGCCAGCAGCTTAGAACTGGGAGAGACCCAGTACTTC
>once|TRBV27|TRBJ2-1|16|TRBD2
CASSLTSGSMDNEQFF
TGTGCCAGCAGTTTAACTAGCGGGAGTATGGACAATGAGCAGTTCTTC
>-|TRBV9|TRBJ2-4|19|TRBD2
CASSVDALAGALAKDIQYF
TGTGCCAGCAGCGTAGACGCGCTAGCGGGAGCGCTAGCCAAAGACATTCAGTACTTC